The TCR beta chain described here comes from a study of T-cell reconstitution after alpha-beta-depleted transplantation in children. For TCRbeta, the library was prepared with unique molecular identifiers. MiXCR, run by TCRdb on the PCR reads, gives a single entry per CDR3 protein. Found here are around 400,000 distinct CDR3 sequences, roughly 21% of them singletons; the top ten hold 3% to 4%. This clonotype came up a few times. The length of the CDR3 is 14 residues. Germline CDR1 and CDR2: SGHKS and YYEKEE (reference sequence). V lost 0 bases to trimming and J lost 3 bases; unmatched junction nucleotides: 3.

The rearrangement joins TRBV5-5 to TRBJ2-7; the match to TRBD1 covers 7 bases. Sequencing used PBMCs from the stem cell graft donor, obtained from the stem cell graft. This receptor was identified in a human donor who donated a stem cell graft to a child with acute myeloid leukemia. The CDR3 coding sequence is TGTGCCAGCAGCTTGGGGGGGACAGTCTACGAGCAGTACTTC. It encodes CASSLGGTVYEQYF.